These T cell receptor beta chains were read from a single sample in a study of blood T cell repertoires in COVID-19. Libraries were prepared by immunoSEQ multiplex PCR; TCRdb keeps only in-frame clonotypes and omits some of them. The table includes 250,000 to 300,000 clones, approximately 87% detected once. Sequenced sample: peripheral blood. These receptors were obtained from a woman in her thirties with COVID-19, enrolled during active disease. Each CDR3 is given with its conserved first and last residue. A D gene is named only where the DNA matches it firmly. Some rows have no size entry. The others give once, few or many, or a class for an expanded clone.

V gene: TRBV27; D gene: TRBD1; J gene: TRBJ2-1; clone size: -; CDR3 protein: CASSHLGTGGNEQFF; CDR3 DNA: TGTGCCAGCAGCCACCTCGGGACAGGGGGCAATGAGCAGTTCTTC
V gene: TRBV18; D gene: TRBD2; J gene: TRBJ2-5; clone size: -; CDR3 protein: CASSPIFSGGPQETQYF; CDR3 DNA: TGTGCCAGCTCACCGATATTTAGCGGGGGCCCACAAGAGACCCAGTACTTC
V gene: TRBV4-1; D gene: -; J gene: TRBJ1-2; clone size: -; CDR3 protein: CASSPRPGSGWDGYTF; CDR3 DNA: TGCGCCAGCAGCCCCCGACCCGGGTCGGGATGGGATGGCTACACCTTC
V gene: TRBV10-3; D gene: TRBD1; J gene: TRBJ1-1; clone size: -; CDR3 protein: CAIKSTGAPGTEAFF; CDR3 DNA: TGTGCCATCAAAAGCACAGGGGCACCGGGGACTGAAGCTTTCTTT
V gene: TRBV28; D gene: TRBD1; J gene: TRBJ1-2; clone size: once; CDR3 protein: CASRRQGNYGYTF; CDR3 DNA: TGTGCCAGCAGGAGACAGGGAAACTATGGCTACACCTTC
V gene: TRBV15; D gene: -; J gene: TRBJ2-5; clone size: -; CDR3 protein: CATSRDTGVQETQYF; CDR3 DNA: TGTGCCACCAGCAGAGATACGGGGGTCCAAGAGACCCAGTACTTC
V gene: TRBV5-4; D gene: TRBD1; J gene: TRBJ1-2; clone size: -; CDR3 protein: CASSLKRDRGYGYTF; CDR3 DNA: TGTGCCAGCAGCTTGAAACGGGACAGGGGCTATGGCTACACCTTC
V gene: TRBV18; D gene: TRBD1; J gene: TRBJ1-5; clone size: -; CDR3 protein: CASSPSLPGQDPLGAQHF; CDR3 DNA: TGTGCCAGCTCACCCTCTCTCCCGGGACAGGACCCTTTAGGGGCCCAGCATTTT
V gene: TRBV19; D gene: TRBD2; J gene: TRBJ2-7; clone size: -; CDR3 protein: CASSPVAGGKYEQYF; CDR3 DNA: TGTGCCAGTAGTCCCGTAGCGGGGGGCAAGTACGAGCAGTACTTC
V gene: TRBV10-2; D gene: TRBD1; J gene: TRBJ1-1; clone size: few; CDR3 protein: CASNPQGALTEAFF; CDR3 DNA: TGCGCCAGCAACCCACAGGGGGCGCTCACTGAAGCTTTCTTT
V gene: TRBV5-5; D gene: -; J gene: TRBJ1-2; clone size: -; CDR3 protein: CASSFIGGGDHGYTF; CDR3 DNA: TGTGCCAGCAGCTTCATCGGGGGAGGTGACCATGGCTACACCTTC
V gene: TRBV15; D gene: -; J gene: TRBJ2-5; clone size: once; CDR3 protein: CATSRDQSGQETQYF; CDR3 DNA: TGTGCCACCAGCAGAGATCAAAGCGGGCAAGAGACCCAGTACTTC
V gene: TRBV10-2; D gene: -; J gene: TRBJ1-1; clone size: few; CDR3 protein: CASSRSPGTEAFF; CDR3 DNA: TGCGCCAGCAGTAGATCTCCCGGCACTGAAGCTTTCTTT
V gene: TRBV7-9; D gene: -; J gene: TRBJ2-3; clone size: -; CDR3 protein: CASRSVTDTQYF; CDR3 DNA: TGTGCCAGCAGATCAGTGACAGATACGCAGTATTTT
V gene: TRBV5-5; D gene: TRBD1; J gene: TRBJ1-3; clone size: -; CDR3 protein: CASSWGTGISLGGNTIYF; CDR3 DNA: TGTGCCAGCAGCTGGGGGACAGGGATAAGTCTTGGTGGAAACACCATATATTTT